This TCR beta chain was retrieved from a study of CD8+CD57+ T cells in acquired aplastic anemia. From germline, CDR1 is SQVTM and CDR2 ANQGSEA. CDR3 size: 12 residues. Trimming left V 0 bases short and J 7 bases short, with 9 bases between. Sequencing involved patients with CD8+CD57+ cell expansion previously shown by flow cytometry. This clonotype was observed at least ten times. The template used for profiling TCR beta VDJ and CDR3 was genomic DNA. TCRdb reprocessed the reads with MiXCR, giving one entry per CDR3 protein. Of 150,000 to 200,000 distinct CDR3 sequences listed, less than 60% are singletons.

The chain joins TRBV29-1 to TRBJ2-5, with a weak D call TRBD2 (5 bases). This TCR was sampled from a human donor with aplastic anemia. Material: sorted CD4+, CD8+, or CD8+CD57+ T cells (not recorded which) from PBMCs. The chain's CDR3 is CSVEDGGLTQYF. The CDR3 DNA sequence: TGCAGCGTTGAAGACGGCGGGTTGACCCAGTACTTC.